This TCR beta chain derives from a study of T cells expressing NK-cell markers. For the study at large: Among eight sequenced donors, seven carried HCMV seropositivity while one was seronegative.

This CDR3 region has 16 residues. CDR1 and CDR2 (germline): SEHNR, FQNEAQ (reference sequence). TCRdb derives one entry per CDR3 protein from the 5' RACE reads, leaving out DNA. The sample's table shows 350,000 to 400,000 distinct CDR3 sequences. Sequences were obtained from blood T cells: a sorted CD56 or NKG2C T cell subset, CD4+ or CD8+ T cells, or bulk PBMC T cells (not recorded which). The chain recombines TRBV7-9 with TRBJ1-2. This sequence was found in a woman between 50 and 59 years old in good health. The CDR3 sequence: CASSLGEAGSLYGYTF.